These 27 T cell receptor beta chains share one sample of origin, sequenced in a study of cytomegalovirus exposure and HLA in healthy donors. Primers: 60 Vbeta forward and 13 Jbeta reverse. Method: immunoSEQ multiplex PCR; TCRdb's copy keeps in-frame clones and lacks some. The sample consists of approximately 110,000 clones, 81% of them appearing once. The sequencing sample was made of PBMCs. These receptor sequences come from a woman in her thirties in good health and CMV-seronegative.

This clone was observed a single time. The chain is built from TRBV27 and TRBJ1-2; D is perhaps TRBD1 (5 bases). The V gene lost 5 bases and the J gene lost 4 bases, with 14 bases spanning the gap. This CDR3 spans 14 amino acids. CDR1 MNHEY and CDR2 SMNVEV come from the germline V gene (reference sequence). The CDR3 region has the DNA TGTGCCAGCAGTCTACGACAGACAACCTATGGCTACACCTTC. Translated: CASSLRQTTYGYTF.

The chain links TRBV6-1 to TRBJ1-5; D unresolved. The germline V and J ends were trimmed by 2 bases and 3 bases, with 14 bases remaining between them. This CDR3 has 16 amino acids. Germline assignment: CDR1 MNHNS and CDR2 SASEGT. In nucleotides, the CDR3 is TGTGCCAGCAGTGAAATAGGTACGGGTTACAATCAGCCCCAGCATTTT. Its protein is CASSEIGTGYNQPQHF.

V is TRBV28 and J is TRBJ2-7; weak D call: TRBD2 (7 bases). Trimming pared 3 bases from V and 2 bases from J, leaving 11 bases between. This CDR3 region has 14 residues. Germline CDR1 reads MDHEN; CDR2 reads SYDVKM. The CDR3 spells CASSLAGAAYEQYF. The CDR3 coding sequence is TGTGCCAGCAGTTTGGCGGGGGCAGCCTACGAGCAGTACTTC.

The rearrangement joins TRBV4-1 to TRBJ1-5, with D possibly being TRBD1 (6 bases). V was shortened by 0 bases and J by 6 bases, with 12 bases between the two germline ends. This CDR3 is built from 15 residues. Germline CDR1 reads MGHRA; CDR2 reads YSYEKL. DNA of the CDR3: TGCGCCAGCAGCCAAGATCGGCAGGGGTTTCAGCCCCAGCATTTT. This translates into CASSQDRQGFQPQHF.

The table lists this clone with a few counts. The rearrangement links TRBV18 to TRBJ2-7; the match to TRBD1 covers 8 bases. The CDR3 runs to 16 residues. Losses at the gene ends were 6 bases for V and 0 bases for J; bases not matched to a gene: 10. Germline V gene data show CDR1 as KGHSH and CDR2 as LQKENI. The CDR3 nucleotides read TGTGCCAGCTCGTCCAGCCGGGACAGGATCTCCTACGAGCAGTACTTC. The encoded protein is CASSSSRDRISYEQYF.

The chain recombines TRBV19 with TRBJ1-1; no clear D gene. This CDR3 region has 13 residues. Germline CDR1 is LNHDA and CDR2 is SQIVND (reference sequence). V was trimmed by 7 bases and J by 3 bases, leaving 12 bases between them. The CDR3 sequence is CASKLGIHTEAFF. CDR3 DNA sequence: TGTGCCAGTAAATTGGGCATTCACACTGAAGCTTTCTTT.

This clone was picked up a small number of times. The chain links TRBV4-3 to TRBJ1-5; no reliable D call. Between the trimmed V and J ends, which lost 1 base and 3 bases, there was a span of 10 bases. In germline, CDR1 is LGHNA, CDR2 YSLEER. This CDR3 contains 15 residues. The CDR3 spells CASSQGVTVNQPQHF. CDR3 sequence (DNA): TGCGCCAGCAGCCAAGGTGTCACTGTCAATCAGCCCCAGCATTTT.

The J gene is TRBJ1-2, the V gene TRBV10-1; D is unclear. Trimming took 0 bases from V and 7 from J, leaving 12 bases between them. This CDR3 is 14 amino acids long. CDR1 is WNHNN and CDR2 is SYGVQD in the germline V gene (reference sequence). CDR3 nucleotide sequence: TGCGCCAGCAGTGAGTCTGGGGAAGCGGCTGGCTACACCTTC. It is translated as CASSESGEAAGYTF.

This clone was found a few times. This chain uses TRBV7-9 with TRBJ1-2, with D perhaps matching TRBD1 (5 bases). The CDR3 extends over 12 amino acids. Trimming left V 4 bases short and J 5 bases short, with 8 bases between. Germline V gene lookup returns CDR1 SEHNR and CDR2 FQNEAQ (reference sequence). CDR3: CASSSQGYGYTF. The CDR3 bases are TGTGCCAGCAGCTCGCAGGGTTATGGCTACACCTTC.

V gene TRBV2 combines with J gene TRBJ1-3; TRBD1 matches at 7 bases. Per germline, CDR1 SNHLY and CDR2 FYNNEI. This CDR3 comprises 15 residues. With 8 bases clipped from V and 0 bases from J, the junction kept 7 bases outside the gene matches. Here the CDR3 DNA reads TGTGCCAGCGGGGACAGTATTAGCTCTGGAAACACCATATATTTT. Amino acids: CASGDSISSGNTIYF.

This sequence joins TRBV5-6 and TRBJ2-7, with a possible D match to TRBD1 (6 bases). This CDR3 comprises 13 residues. Germline CDR1 is SGHDT and CDR2 is YYEEEE. The V end was cut by 6 bases, the J end by 3 bases, with 13 bases between. CDR3 in amino acids: CASNLGQYYEQYF. The CDR3 DNA reads as TGTGCCAGCAACCTAGGACAGTACTACGAGCAGTACTTC.

The chain links TRBV5-4 to TRBJ1-2; maybe TRBD1 (5 bases). Germline CDR1 reads SGHNT; CDR2 reads YYREEE (reference sequence). The CDR3 consists of 14 residues. V lost 5 bases and J 8 bases, leaving 19 bases between the germline ends. CDR3 nucleotides: TGTGCCAGCAGGCCCCGGTGGCAGGGTAGGGGCTACACCTTC. Translating it yields CASRPRWQGRGYTF.

The chain recombines TRBV28 with TRBJ1-4, with D possibly being TRBD1 (5 bases). V lost 5 bases and J lost 10, with 14 bases in between. The CDR3 runs 13 residues. Per germline, CDR1 MDHEN and CDR2 SYDVKM. The CDR3 sequence is CASSPRQPRKLFF. The CDR3 bases are TGTGCCAGCAGTCCCCGACAGCCCAGAAAACTGTTTTTT.

In its sample, this clone was seen a few times. Compared with germline, one end of the junction differs, possibly owing to a read error. The chain uses TRBV5-4 and TRBJ1-1; possibly TRBD1 for D (6 bases). This CDR3 comprises 15 residues. The germline V gene encodes CDR1 SGHNT and CDR2 YYREEE (reference sequence). In DNA form, the CDR3 reads TGTGCCAGCAGGTTGGGGGGGGGCGATGTCACTGAAGCTTTCTTT. Its protein product is CASRLGGGDVTEAFF.

The rearrangement uses TRBV4-1 and TRBJ2-1; D is undetermined. This CDR3 is built from 14 residues. The ends were cut back, 4 bases at V and 8 bases at J, with 15 bases in the middle. Per the germline V gene, CDR1 is MGHRA and CDR2 is YSYEKL. The CDR3 loop reads CASSPFTKHDEQFF. For the CDR3, the DNA is TGCGCCAGCAGCCCCTTTACTAAACACGATGAGCAGTTCTTC.

The J gene is TRBJ2-1, the V gene TRBV11-1; D perhaps matches TRBD2 (5 bases). The CDR3 contains 18 residues. Germline lookup yields CDR1 SGHAT and CDR2 FQDESV (reference sequence). V lost 5 bases and J 0 bases, leaving 20 bases between the germline ends. CDR3 protein: CASSPRSILGSSYNEQFF. The CDR3 nucleotides are TGTGCCAGCAGCCCACGATCGATACTAGGAAGCTCCTACAATGAGCAGTTCTTC.

Here the CDR3 DNA reads TGCGCCAGCAGCTTAGGGACCTCAGGGGTTTATGAAAAACTGTTTTTT. This sequence encodes CASSLGTSGVYEKLFF. This chain connects TRBV5-1 to TRBJ1-4; a possible D gene is TRBD1 (6 bases). The germline V gene has CDR1 SGHRS and CDR2 YFSETQ. Trimming removed 2 bases from V and 6 bases from J, with 17 bases in between. The CDR3 spans 16 residues.

The rearrangement joins TRBV5-1 to TRBJ2-5, with 8 bases lining up with TRBD1. Near its end, the DNA agrees better with TRBJ2-7, so the J call may be wrong. The length of the CDR3 is 14 residues. The germline V gene encodes CDR1 SGHRS and CDR2 YFSETQ. The CDR3 DNA is TGCGCCAGCAGCTCGACCGGACAGGGCTACGAGCAGTACTTC. Protein product: CASSSTGQGYEQYF.

CDR3 residues: CASSQVREGHQKLFF. Written as DNA, the CDR3 is TGCGCCAGCAGCCAAGTCCGCGAGGGACATCAAAAACTGTTTTTT. The V and J genes are TRBV4-1 and TRBJ1-4; D is possibly TRBD1 (6 bases). The CDR3 contains 15 residues. Germline CDR1 reads MGHRA; CDR2 reads YSYEKL. Trimming took off 1 base at V and 9 bases at J, with 15 bases between the two ends.

The chain employs TRBV9 and TRBJ1-1; D remains unclear. This CDR3 is 13 amino acids long. Trimming took off 3 bases at V and 0 bases at J, with 6 bases between the two ends. Germline V gene lookup returns CDR1 SGDLS and CDR2 YYNGEE. The CDR3 nucleotides read TGTGCCAGCAGCGGAGGGCTGAACACTGAAGCTTTCTTT. Translated: CASSGGLNTEAFF.

This clone was counted a few times. The chain is built from TRBV7-9 and TRBJ2-5, with 16 positions matching TRBD2. This CDR3 region has 19 residues. Trimming at V came to 4 bases and at J to 6 bases, leaving 14 bases not matched to a gene. The germline CDR1 and CDR2 sequences are SEHNR and FQNEAQ (reference sequence). In DNA, the CDR3 is TGTGCCAGCAGCTCACTGTTTACTGGGACTAGCGGGAGGGCACAGACCCAGTACTTC. It codes for CASSSLFTGTSGRAQTQYF.

This chain links TRBV9 with TRBJ2-5, with TRBD2 as a possible D gene (6 bases). Trimming cost V 4 bases and J 1 base, with 20 bases left between them. The CDR3 loop spans 17 amino acids. The V gene's germline CDR1 is SGDLS and CDR2 YYNGEE. In DNA form, the CDR3 reads TGTGCCAGCAGCCCCCAAAGGGGTAGCGGTCCCCAAGAGACCCAGTACTTC. Translated, it gives CASSPQRGSGPQETQYF.

This clone appeared a single time. The J gene is TRBJ2-1, the V gene TRBV12-2; the listed D gene, TRBD2, was not tested against the DNA. TRBV12-2 represents a pseudogene. The CDR3 loop spans 17 amino acids. The CDR3 nucleotides are TGTGCAAGTCGCGCTAGTAAGACTAGCGTCGCCTACAATGAGCAGTTCTTC. It encodes CASRASKTSVAYNEQFF.

The chain uses TRBV7-9 and TRBJ2-7, with D uncertain. There are 13 residues in the CDR3. CDR1 is SEHNR, CDR2 FQNEAQ, per germline (reference sequence). The CDR3 here is CSTAPILLRVQYF. The CDR3 region has the DNA TGTTCCACTGCCCCGATCCTCCTACGAGTGCAGTACTTC.

The CDR3 protein is CASSPGTGALEAFF. For the CDR3, the DNA is TGTGCCAGCAGTCCCGGGACAGGGGCACTTGAAGCTTTCTTT. The chain employs TRBV27 and TRBJ1-1, with 10 bases fitting TRBD1. In germline, CDR1 is MNHEY, CDR2 SMNVEV (reference sequence). After removal of 5 bases from V and 7 bases from J, the junction contained 7 bases not matched to a gene. This CDR3 is built from 14 residues.

V gene TRBV27 combines with J gene TRBJ1-1, with TRBD1 matching over 10 bases. The V gene's germline CDR1 is MNHEY and CDR2 SMNVEV (reference sequence). This CDR3 has 16 amino acids. The trim removed 8 bases at V and 0 bases at J, leaving 9 bases unmatched. The CDR3 loop reads CASSQGTGDMNTEAFF. CDR3 nucleotides: TGTGCCAGCTCCCAGGGGACAGGGGACATGAACACTGAAGCTTTCTTT.

The table lists this clone with a count of one. The rearrangement uses TRBV4-1 and TRBJ2-4; perhaps TRBD2 as D (5 bases). The CDR3 has 15 residues. V lost 5 bases to trimming and J lost 7 bases, with 18 bases between them. Germline assignment: CDR1 MGHRA and CDR2 YSYEKL. CDR3 DNA: TGCGCCAGCAGCTACCTATACCCTAGCCGGAACATTCAGTACTTC. It yields the protein CASSYLYPSRNIQYF.